The rows below give T cell receptor beta chains drawn from one sample of a study of Graves' ophthalmopathy and Graves' hyperthyroidism. TCRdb called the multiplex PCR reads again in MiXCR, with one record for every CDR3 protein. The sample yields some 400,000 distinct CDR3 sequences, 18% seen once. The material sequenced was peripheral blood. The origin of the receptors is a woman younger than 35 with Graves' ophthalmopathy. The CDR3 runs from the conserved cysteine through the conserved F or W. A D gene is named only where the DNA matches it firmly. For some rows the clone size is stated as once, few or many, or as a class when expanded; others skip it.

abundance: -
v_gene: TRBV6-1
j_gene: TRBJ1-1
d_gene: TRBD1
CDR3aa: CASRTRTGGIEAFF
CDR3nt: TGTGCCAGCAGGACCAGGACAGGGGGGATTGAAGCTTTCTTT

abundance: -
v_gene: TRBV20-1
j_gene: TRBJ1-2
d_gene: -
CDR3aa: CSAWVRGRDYGYTF
CDR3nt: TGCAGTGCTTGGGTACGCGGCAGAGACTATGGCTACACCTTC

abundance: many
v_gene: TRBV15
j_gene: TRBJ2-5
d_gene: -
CDR3aa: CATSRARETQYF
CDR3nt: TGTGCCACCAGCAGGGCACGGGAGACCCAGTACTTC

abundance: -
v_gene: TRBV19
j_gene: TRBJ1-2
d_gene: -
CDR3aa: CASSIGHNGYTF
CDR3nt: TGTGCCAGTAGTATAGGACACAATGGCTACACCTTC

abundance: many
v_gene: TRBV6-1
j_gene: TRBJ2-7
d_gene: -
CDR3aa: CAISGTPYEQYF
CDR3nt: TGTGCCATCTCCGGGACTCCCTACGAGCAGTACTTC

abundance: -
v_gene: TRBV7-3
j_gene: TRBJ2-4
d_gene: -
CDR3aa: CASSLLAMTPLGAKNIQYF
CDR3nt: TGTGCCAGCAGCTTGCTTGCGATGACTCCTCTTGGGGCCAAAAACATTCAGTACTTC

abundance: many
v_gene: TRBV6-5
j_gene: TRBJ2-7
d_gene: TRBD2
CDR3aa: CASRAGGTSYEQYF
CDR3nt: TGTGCCAGCCGAGCGGGGGGTACCTCCTACGAGCAGTACTTC

abundance: many
v_gene: TRBV12-3/TRBV12-4
j_gene: TRBJ1-5
d_gene: TRBD1
CDR3aa: CASSFSGDSQPQHF
CDR3nt: TGTGCCAGCAGTTTTTCAGGGGACAGTCAGCCCCAGCATTTT

abundance: many
v_gene: TRBV15
j_gene: TRBJ2-7
d_gene: -
CDR3aa: CATSRLLRTLSYEQYF
CDR3nt: TGTGCCACCAGCAGACTACTCCGGACCCTCTCCTACGAGCAGTACTTC

abundance: -
v_gene: TRBV6-1
j_gene: TRBJ1-1
d_gene: -
CDR3aa: CASISWGMNTEAFF
CDR3nt: TGTGCCAGCATCTCCTGGGGGATGAACACTGAAGCTTTCTTT

abundance: many
v_gene: TRBV6-5
j_gene: TRBJ1-1
d_gene: -
CDR3aa: CASSYSYPGEAAEAFF
CDR3nt: TGTGCCAGCAGTTACTCCTACCCGGGGGAAGCGGCTGAAGCTTTCTTT

abundance: -
v_gene: TRBV6-2/TRBV6-3
j_gene: TRBJ1-1
d_gene: -
CDR3aa: CASSRAPYTEAFF
CDR3nt: TGTGCCAGCAGTAGAGCCCCCTATACTGAAGCTTTCTTT

abundance: -
v_gene: TRBV20-1
j_gene: TRBJ1-1
d_gene: -
CDR3aa: CSARSTQQGTEAFF
CDR3nt: TGCAGTGCTAGATCAACCCAACAGGGAACTGAAGCTTTCTTT

abundance: many
v_gene: TRBV7-2
j_gene: TRBJ1-2
d_gene: -
CDR3aa: CASSPQPGYGYTF
CDR3nt: TGTGCCAGCAGCCCTCAGCCCGGCTATGGCTACACCTTC

abundance: many
v_gene: TRBV30
j_gene: TRBJ1-2
d_gene: -
CDR3aa: CAWRGAAYGYTF
CDR3nt: TGTGCCTGGAGGGGAGCAGCCTATGGCTACACCTTC

abundance: many
v_gene: TRBV27
j_gene: TRBJ2-5
d_gene: -
CDR3aa: CASSPGSGHKETQYF
CDR3nt: TGTGCCAGCAGCCCCGGTTCAGGACACAAAGAGACCCAGTACTTC

abundance: many
v_gene: TRBV11-2
j_gene: TRBJ2-2
d_gene: TRBD2
CDR3aa: CASSIGAGVNTGELFF
CDR3nt: TGTGCCAGCAGCATAGGAGCGGGGGTAAACACCGGGGAGCTGTTTTTT

abundance: many
v_gene: TRBV6-5
j_gene: TRBJ2-6
d_gene: TRBD1
CDR3aa: CASDRAGANVLTF
CDR3nt: TGTGCCAGTGACAGGGCTGGGGCCAACGTCCTGACTTTC

abundance: many
v_gene: TRBV15
j_gene: TRBJ1-5
d_gene: -
CDR3aa: CATSSLAGRGSSQPQHF
CDR3nt: TGTGCCACCAGCAGCCTTGCTGGGAGGGGCTCAAGTCAGCCCCAGCATTTT

abundance: -
v_gene: TRBV15
j_gene: TRBJ2-7
d_gene: -
CDR3aa: CATSRGPGTYEQYF
CDR3nt: TGTGCCACCAGCAGAGGTCCGGGCACCTACGAGCAGTACTTC